The rows below give T cell receptor beta chains drawn from one sample of a study of blood T cells in healthy people across ages. From the 5' RACE reads, TCRdb called clonotypes with MiXCR, one entry per CDR3 protein. The repertoire holds 380,000 or so distinct CDR3 sequences, with 45% to 65% as singletons. Sequencing was done on a sample of blood. The receptors stem from a man between 60 and 70 years old in good health. The CDR3 runs from the conserved cysteine through the conserved F or W. Fields, in order: clone size, J gene, D gene, CDR3 length, V gene, CDR3 protein, CDR3 DNA. A D gene is named only where the DNA matches it firmly. Some rows have no size entry. The others give once, few or many, or a class for an expanded clone.

NA TRBJ2-5 NA 13 TRBV25-1 CASNMRGAETQYF TGTGCCAGCAACATGAGGGGAGCGGAGACCCAGTACTTC
NA TRBJ2-7 TRBD1 14 TRBV28 CATTPWTGPYEQYF TGTGCCACCACGCCCTGGACAGGCCCCTACGAGCAGTACTTC
NA TRBJ2-1 TRBD1 14 TRBV10-2 CASSEGTGVREQFF TGCGCCAGCAGTGAAGGGACAGGGGTACGCGAGCAGTTCTTC
few TRBJ2-7 TRBD2 16 TRBV7-3 CASSFDRASGSHEQYF TGTGCCAGCAGCTTCGATCGGGCTAGCGGGAGCCACGAGCAGTACTTC
NA TRBJ2-5 NA 15 TRBV9 CASSREGAGRETQYF TGTGCCAGCAGCCGAGAGGGAGCAGGCCGAGAGACCCAGTACTTC
NA TRBJ2-3 TRBD2 17 TRBV4-3 CASSQGTGTSGRNTQYF TGCGCCAGCAGCCAGGGAACCGGGACTAGTGGGAGGAATACGCAGTATTTT
NA TRBJ2-5 NA 14 TRBV27 CASSLYHGAETQYF TGTGCCAGCAGTTTATACCATGGGGCAGAGACCCAGTACTTC
NA TRBJ2-1 NA 13 TRBV6-6 CASTTSARGEQFF TGTGCCAGCACCACATCGGCTCGTGGTGAGCAGTTCTTC
few TRBJ2-5 NA 13 TRBV7-6 CASSSGDLRTQYF TGTGCCAGCAGCTCGGGGGATTTGAGGACCCAGTACTTC
NA TRBJ2-7 NA 14 TRBV11-2 CASSGHGSSYEQYF TGTGCCAGCAGCGGTCACGGGAGCTCCTACGAGCAGTACTTC
NA TRBJ2-3 NA 15 TRBV7-7 CASSFLTGVGDTQYF TGTGCTAGCAGCTTTTTGACAGGAGTTGGTGATACGCAGTATTTT
NA TRBJ1-5 NA 13 TRBV10-2 CASTRDLNRPQHF TGCGCCAGCACCCGGGACCTAAATCGGCCCCAGCATTTT
many TRBJ2-3 TRBD2 16 TRBV18 CASSLTTSGSTDTQYF TGTGCCAGCTCACTAACGACTAGCGGGAGCACAGATACGCAGTATTTT